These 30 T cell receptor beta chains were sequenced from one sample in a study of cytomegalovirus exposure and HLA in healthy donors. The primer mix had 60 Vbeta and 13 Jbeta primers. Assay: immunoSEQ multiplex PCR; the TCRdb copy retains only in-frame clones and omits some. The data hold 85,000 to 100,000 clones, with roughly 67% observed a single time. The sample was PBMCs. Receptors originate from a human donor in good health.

CDR3 DNA: TGTGCCAGCAGCTTAGAACTAGCGGGGGGGGATGAGCAGTTCTTC. Translated, it gives CASSLELAGGDEQFF. This rearrangement joins TRBV13 to TRBJ2-1; 13 nucleotides line up with TRBD2. The CDR3 has 15 residues. Germline V gene data show CDR1 as PRHDT and CDR2 as FYEKMQ (reference sequence). Trimming at V came to 1 base and at J to 8 bases, leaving 2 bases not matched to a gene.

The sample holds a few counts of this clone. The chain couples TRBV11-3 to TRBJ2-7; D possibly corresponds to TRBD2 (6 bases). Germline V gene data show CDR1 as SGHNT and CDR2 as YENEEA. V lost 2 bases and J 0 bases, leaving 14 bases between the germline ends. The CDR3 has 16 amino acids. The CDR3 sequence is CASSLTGASASYEQYF. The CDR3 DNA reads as TGTGCCAGCAGCTTAACCGGGGCTAGCGCCTCCTACGAGCAGTACTTC.

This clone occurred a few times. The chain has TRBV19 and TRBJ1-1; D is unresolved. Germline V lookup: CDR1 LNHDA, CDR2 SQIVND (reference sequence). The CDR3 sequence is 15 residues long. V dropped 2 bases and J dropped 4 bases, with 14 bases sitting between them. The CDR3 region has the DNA TGTGCCAGTAGTATATTAACCTCGAGGGCCACTGAAGCTTTCTTT. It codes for CASSILTSRATEAFF.

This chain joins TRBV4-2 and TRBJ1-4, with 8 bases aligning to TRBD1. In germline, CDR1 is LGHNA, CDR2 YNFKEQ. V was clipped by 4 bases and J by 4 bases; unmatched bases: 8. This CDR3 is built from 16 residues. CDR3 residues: CASSPGPGGDNEKLFF. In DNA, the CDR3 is TGTGCCAGCAGCCCAGGCCCAGGGGGCGATAATGAAAAACTGTTTTTT.

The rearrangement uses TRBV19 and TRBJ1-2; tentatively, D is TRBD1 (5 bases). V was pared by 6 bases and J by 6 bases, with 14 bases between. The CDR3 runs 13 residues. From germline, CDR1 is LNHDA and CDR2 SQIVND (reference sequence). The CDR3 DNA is TGTGCCAGTAGCACCCCGGGGGTGCATGGCTACACCTTC. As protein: CASSTPGVHGYTF.

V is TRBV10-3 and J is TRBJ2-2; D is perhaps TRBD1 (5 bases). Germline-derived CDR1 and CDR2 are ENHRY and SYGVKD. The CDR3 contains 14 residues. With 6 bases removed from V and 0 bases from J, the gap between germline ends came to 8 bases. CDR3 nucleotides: TGTGCCATCAGACAGGTACCGAACACCGGGGAGCTGTTTTTT. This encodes CAIRQVPNTGELFF.

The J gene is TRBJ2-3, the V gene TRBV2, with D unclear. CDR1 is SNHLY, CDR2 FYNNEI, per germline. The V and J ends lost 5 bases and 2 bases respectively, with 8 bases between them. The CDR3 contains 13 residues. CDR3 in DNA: TGTGCCAGCAGTAAAATAGTCACAGATACGCAGTATTTT. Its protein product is CASSKIVTDTQYF.

CDR3: CSAQTLEQYF. CDR3 nucleotide sequence: TGCAGTGCCCAAACATTAGAGCAGTACTTC. The chain joins TRBV20-1 to TRBJ2-7; D gene uncertain. This CDR3 comprises 10 residues. With 6 bases removed from V and 7 bases from J, the gap between germline ends came to 10 bases. Germline values: CDR1 DFQATT, CDR2 SNEGSKA (reference sequence).

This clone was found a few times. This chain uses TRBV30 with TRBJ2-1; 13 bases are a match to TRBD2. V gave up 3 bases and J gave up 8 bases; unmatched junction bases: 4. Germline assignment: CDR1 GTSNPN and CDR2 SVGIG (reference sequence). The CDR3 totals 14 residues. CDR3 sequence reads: CAWRLAGGPHEQFF. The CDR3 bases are TGTGCCTGGAGACTAGCGGGGGGGCCCCATGAGCAGTTCTTC.

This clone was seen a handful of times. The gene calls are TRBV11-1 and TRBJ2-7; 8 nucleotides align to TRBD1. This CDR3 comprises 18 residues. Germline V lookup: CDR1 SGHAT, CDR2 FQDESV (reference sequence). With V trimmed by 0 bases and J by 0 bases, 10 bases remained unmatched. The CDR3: CASSLAAGGRFHSYEQYF. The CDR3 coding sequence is TGTGCCAGCAGCTTAGCGGCAGGGGGCAGGTTCCACTCCTACGAGCAGTACTTC.

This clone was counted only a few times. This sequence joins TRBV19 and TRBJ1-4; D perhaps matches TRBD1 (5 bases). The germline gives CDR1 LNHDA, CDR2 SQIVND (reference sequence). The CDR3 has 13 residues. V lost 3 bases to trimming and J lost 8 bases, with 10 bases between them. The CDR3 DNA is TGTGCCAGTAGTATTCAGGGTGGCGAAAAACTGTTTTTT. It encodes CASSIQGGEKLFF. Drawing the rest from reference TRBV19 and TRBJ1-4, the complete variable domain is DGGITQSPKYLFRKEGQNVTLSCEQNLNHDAMYWYRQDPGQGLRLIYYSQIVNDFQKGDIAEGYSVSREKKESFPLTVTSAQKNPTAFYLCASSIQGGEKLFFGSGTQLSVL.

CDR3 protein: CASSLPDRATYGYTF. The CDR3 region has the DNA TGTGCCAGCAGCTTGCCAGACAGGGCGACCTATGGCTACACCTTC. The chain uses TRBV5-8 and TRBJ1-2; 7 bases fit TRBD1. In germline, CDR1 is SGHTS, CDR2 YDEGEE. The CDR3 is made up of 15 amino acids. V was clipped by 1 base and J by 4 bases; unmatched bases: 7.

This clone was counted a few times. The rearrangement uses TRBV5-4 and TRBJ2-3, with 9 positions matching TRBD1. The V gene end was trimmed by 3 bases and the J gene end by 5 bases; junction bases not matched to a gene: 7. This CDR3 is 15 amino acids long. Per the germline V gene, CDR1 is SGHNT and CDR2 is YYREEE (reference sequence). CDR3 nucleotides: TGTGCCAGCAGCTCCGACAGGGGGGGACGAGATACGCAGTATTTT. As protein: CASSSDRGGRDTQYF.

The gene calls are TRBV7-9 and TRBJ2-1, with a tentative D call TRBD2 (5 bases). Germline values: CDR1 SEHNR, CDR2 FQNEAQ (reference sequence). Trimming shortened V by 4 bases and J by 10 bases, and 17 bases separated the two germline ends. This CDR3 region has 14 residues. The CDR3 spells CASSYLIGSGEQFF. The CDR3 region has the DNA TGTGCCAGCAGCTACCTAATTGGGAGTGGAGAGCAGTTCTTC.

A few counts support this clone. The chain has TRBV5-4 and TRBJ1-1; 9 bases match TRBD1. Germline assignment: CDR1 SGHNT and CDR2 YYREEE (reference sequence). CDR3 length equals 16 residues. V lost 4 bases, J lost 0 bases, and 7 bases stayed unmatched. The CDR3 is CASSAPDRGLNTEAFF. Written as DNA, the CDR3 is TGTGCCAGCAGCGCCCCGGACAGGGGATTGAACACTGAAGCTTTCTTT.

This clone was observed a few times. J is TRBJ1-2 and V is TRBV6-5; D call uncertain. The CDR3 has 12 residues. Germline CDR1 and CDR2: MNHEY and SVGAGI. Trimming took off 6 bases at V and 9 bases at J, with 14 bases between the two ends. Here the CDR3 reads CASRLRGIRYTF. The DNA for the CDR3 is TGTGCCAGCAGGCTCAGAGGCATACGCTACACCTTC.

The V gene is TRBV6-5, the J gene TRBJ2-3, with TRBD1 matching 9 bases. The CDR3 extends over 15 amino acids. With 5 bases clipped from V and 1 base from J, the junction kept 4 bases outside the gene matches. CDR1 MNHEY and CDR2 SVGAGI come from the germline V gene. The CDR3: CASSRGQGRTDTQYF. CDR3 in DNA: TGTGCCAGCAGTAGGGGACAGGGCCGCACAGATACGCAGTATTTT.

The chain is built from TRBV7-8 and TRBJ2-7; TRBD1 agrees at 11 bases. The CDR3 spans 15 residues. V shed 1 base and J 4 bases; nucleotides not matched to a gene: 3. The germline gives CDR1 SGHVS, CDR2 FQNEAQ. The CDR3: CASSLVDRGPYEQYF. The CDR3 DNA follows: TGTGCCAGCAGCTTAGTGGACAGGGGGCCGTACGAGCAGTACTTC.

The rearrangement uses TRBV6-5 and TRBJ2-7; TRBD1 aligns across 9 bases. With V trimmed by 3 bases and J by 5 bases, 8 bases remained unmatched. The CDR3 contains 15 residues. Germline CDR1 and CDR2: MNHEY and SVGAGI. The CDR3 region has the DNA TGTGCCAGCAGTTATTCCGGGACAGGGTCAGACGAGCAGTACTTC. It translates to CASSYSGTGSDEQYF.

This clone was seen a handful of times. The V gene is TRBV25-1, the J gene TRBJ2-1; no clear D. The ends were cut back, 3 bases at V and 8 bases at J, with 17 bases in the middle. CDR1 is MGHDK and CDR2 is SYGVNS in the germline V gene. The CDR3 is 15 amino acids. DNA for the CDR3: TGTGCCAGCAGTGATCGAACCACCCGAAGCGATGAGCAGTTCTTC. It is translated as CASSDRTTRSDEQFF.

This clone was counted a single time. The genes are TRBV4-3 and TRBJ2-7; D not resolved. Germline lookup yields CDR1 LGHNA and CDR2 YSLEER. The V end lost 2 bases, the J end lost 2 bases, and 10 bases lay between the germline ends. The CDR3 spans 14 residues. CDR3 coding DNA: TGCGCCAGCAGCCAAATTGAGGTACCCTACGAGCAGTACTTC. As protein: CASSQIEVPYEQYF.

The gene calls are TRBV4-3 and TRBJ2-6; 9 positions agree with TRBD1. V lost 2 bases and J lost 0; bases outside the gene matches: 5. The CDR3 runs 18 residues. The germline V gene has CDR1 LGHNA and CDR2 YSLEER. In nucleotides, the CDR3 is TGCGCCAGCAGCCAAACCGGGACAGGGTACTCTGGGGCCAACGTCCTGACTTTC. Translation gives CASSQTGTGYSGANVLTF.

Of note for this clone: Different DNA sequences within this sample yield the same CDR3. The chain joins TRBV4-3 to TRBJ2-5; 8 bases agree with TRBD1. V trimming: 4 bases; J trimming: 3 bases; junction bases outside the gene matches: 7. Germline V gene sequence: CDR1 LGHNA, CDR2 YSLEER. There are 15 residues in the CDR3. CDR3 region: CASSRFGQGEETQYF. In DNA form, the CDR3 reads TGCGCCAGCAGCCGATTCGGACAGGGTGAAGAGACCCAGTACTTC.

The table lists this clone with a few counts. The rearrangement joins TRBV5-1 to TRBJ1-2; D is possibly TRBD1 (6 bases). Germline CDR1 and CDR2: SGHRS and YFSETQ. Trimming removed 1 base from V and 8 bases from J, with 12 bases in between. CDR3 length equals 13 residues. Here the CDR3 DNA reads TGCGCCAGCAGCTTGACGTCAGGGGTAGGCTACACCTTC. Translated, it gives CASSLTSGVGYTF.

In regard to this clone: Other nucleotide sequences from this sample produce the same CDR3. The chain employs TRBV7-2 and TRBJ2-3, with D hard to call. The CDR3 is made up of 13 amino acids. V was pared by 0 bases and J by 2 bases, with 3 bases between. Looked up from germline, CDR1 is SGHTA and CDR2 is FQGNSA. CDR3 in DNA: TGTGCCAGCAGCTTAGCCTACACAGATACGCAGTATTTT. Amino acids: CASSLAYTDTQYF.

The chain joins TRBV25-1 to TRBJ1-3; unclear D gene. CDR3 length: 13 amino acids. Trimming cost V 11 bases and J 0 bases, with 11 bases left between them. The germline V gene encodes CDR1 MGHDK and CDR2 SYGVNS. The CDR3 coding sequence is TGTGCCTGCGCAGGTTTCTCTGGAAACACCATATATTTT. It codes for CACAGFSGNTIYF.

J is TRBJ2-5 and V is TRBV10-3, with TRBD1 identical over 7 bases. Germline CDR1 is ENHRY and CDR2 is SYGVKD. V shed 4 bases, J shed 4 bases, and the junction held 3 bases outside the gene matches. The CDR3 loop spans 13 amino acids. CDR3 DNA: TGTGCCATCAGTGGGCGACAGGGAGAGACCCAGTACTTC. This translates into CAISGRQGETQYF.

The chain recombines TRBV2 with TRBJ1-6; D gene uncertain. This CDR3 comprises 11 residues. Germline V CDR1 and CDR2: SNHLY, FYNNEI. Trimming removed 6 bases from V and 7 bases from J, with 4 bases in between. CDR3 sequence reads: CASRENSPLHF. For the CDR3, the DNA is TGTGCCAGCAGGGAGAATTCACCCCTCCACTTT.

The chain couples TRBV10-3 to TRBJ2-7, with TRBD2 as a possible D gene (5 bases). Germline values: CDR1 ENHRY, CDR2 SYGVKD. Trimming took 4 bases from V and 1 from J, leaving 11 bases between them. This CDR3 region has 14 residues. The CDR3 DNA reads TGTGCCATCAGTGGTCCGGGGAAATCCTACGAGCAGTACTTC. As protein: CAISGPGKSYEQYF.

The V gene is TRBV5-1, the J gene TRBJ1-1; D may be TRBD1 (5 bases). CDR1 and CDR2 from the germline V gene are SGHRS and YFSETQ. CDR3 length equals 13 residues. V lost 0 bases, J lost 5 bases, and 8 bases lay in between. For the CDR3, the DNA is TGCGCCAGCAGCTTGGGGGAGGGGACTGAAGCTTTCTTT. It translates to CASSLGEGTEAFF.